This T cell receptor beta chain came from a study of T-cell memory formation after mild COVID-19 (dated by TCRdb to about 2021). Regarding the study in general: Most TCR sequence clusters were specific to one of the two donors. In a couple of donors, T-cell clones that expanded and contracted after mild COVID-19 were followed by sequencing TCRalpha and TCRbeta repertoires longitudinally. Two young, previously healthy adult volunteers made up the cohort, one male and one female. The full study reports these points: The detection of some responding clones in pre-infection memory suggests that pre-existing cross-reactive memory T cells joined the SARS-CoV-2 response. The study covered only two mild cases, and larger cohorts including severe cases with pre-infection samples were considered necessary. Balanced CD4/CD8 phenotypes were observed for clones contracting from day 15 to 85, whereas a bias towards CD4+ was observed for a second wave of clones expanding from day 15 to 37. Contracting CD4+ clones were found mainly in CM and EM memory subsets, while CD8+ clones were enriched in EMRA. SARS-CoV-2 specificity of the second-wave clones peaking on day 37 was not confirmed.

Ficoll-Paque density gradient centrifugation was used to isolate PBMCs. In its sample, this clonotype was seen a few times. The clone's antigen remains unknown. No much larger clone is present one base from it, and per-base qualities are unavailable. The listed sequencing device is Illumina NovaSeq 6000. cDNA libraries for TCRalpha and TCRbeta were prepared by 5'RACE using constant-segment primers, with sample barcodes and unique molecular identifiers added. Trizol reagent was used to extract RNA from every sample. Library amplification was performed in two PCR steps, and a second sample barcode and Illumina TruSeq adapters were introduced in the second step. Sequencing of the libraries was done on an Illumina NovaSeq, producing 2 x 150 bp paired-end reads. Processing in the source paper ran as follows. Reads were demultiplexed and collapsed into UMI-guided consensus sequences with migec v1.2.7. With mixcr v2.1.11, UMI consensuses were aligned to TRA and TRB V and J templates and assembled into clonotypes. Clonotypes were classified as expanded or contracted when called significant by both edgeR and NoisET, with noise models trained on biological replicates. For edgeR calls, the cutoffs were a false discovery rate-adjusted p below 0.01 and a log2 fold-change threshold of 1. As an exploratory analysis of dynamics, max-normalized trajectories of the 1000 most abundant clonotypes were examined with PCA combined with hierarchical clustering. The CD4 or CD8 phenotype of responding clones was assigned using the separately sequenced CD4+ and CD8+ repertoires. TCRdb ran its own pipeline on the public reads, namely fastp trimming at Q25 and MiXCR clone calling, and kept in-frame beta chains. Rows are unified per CDR3 protein, each entry keeping the most common DNA and genes. TCRdb, not the authors, supplied the V and J calls. The sample profile shows around 220,000 distinct CDR3 sequences; around 17% of them were found once. The ten largest clones add up to approximately 3.4% of the sample.

The junction shows trimming of 1 base on V and 6 bases on J, plus 10 bases between the germline ends. From the cysteine up to the phenylalanine, the CDR3 has a length of 15 residues. This entry keeps only the CDR3 DNA: 45 bases, framed from base 1. The TCR was taken from a man aged 18 to 30 who had mild COVID-19 (a few samples of this study predate the infection). The sample titles of this study are shuffled in the database, so cell type and time point are left out; the donor was told from shared clones. Sequenced input: PBMCs or a T cell subset sorted from them (not recorded which). The chain employs TRBV12-3 or TRBV12-4 and TRBJ1-6, with the D segment identity uncertain. The DNA sequence is as follows: TGTGCCAGCAGTTTAGTGCCGTATTCTAATTCACCCCTCCACTTT. Its translation reads: CASSLVPYSNSPLHF.